The sequence of this T cell receptor (beta chain) was determined in a study of shared clonotypes between healthy human individuals. At the level of the study: There were three CD4 naive, three CD4 memory, two CD8 naive and one CD8 memory plates per donor.

This clone was counted a few times. Clones were read by immunoSEQ multiplex PCR, and TCRdb kept only the in-frame ones, dropping some. The data hold over a million clones, with around 78% observed a single time. V dropped 4 bases and J dropped 7; count of bases not matched to a gene: 6. Germline values: CDR1 GTSNPN, CDR2 SVGIG (reference sequence). There are 12 residues in the CDR3. The chain links TRBV30 to TRBJ1-1; 7 nucleotides align to TRBD1. Sequencing was performed on memory CD4+ T cells from PBMCs. Subset: CD45RA-negative fraction. The receptor comes from a man younger than 35 in good health. Some clones in this sample may be carry-over from other donors' samples. The CDR3 protein is CAWTPRQGEAFF. The DNA for the CDR3 is TGTGCCTGGACCCCCCGACAGGGTGAAGCTTTCTTT.